This T cell receptor (beta chain) was captured in a study of blood T cell repertoires in COVID-19. Study-wide context: Samples came from the United States, Italy and Spain, spanning acute and convalescent COVID-19. PBMCs, B-cell-depleted T cells, or T cells were the source of the cDNA or gDNA that made up the material.

Original data processing: Amplification from reference gene primers served as the basis for estimated nucleated cell counts. Method: immunoSEQ multiplex PCR; TCRdb's copy keeps in-frame clones and lacks some. The V and J calls and the clone size are those of that table, but D and trimming were determined from the DNA. The repertoire holds about 95,000 clones, 84% seen once, with approximately 22% in the top ten. The table lists this clone with a count of one. This sequence was found in a human donor in a cohort sampled during active COVID-19. Sequences were obtained from peripheral blood.

DNA for the CDR3: TGTGCCAGCAGCTTGGAGTATATGGGACTAGCCAAAAACATTCAGTACTTC. Its protein product is CASSLEYMGLAKNIQYF. J is TRBJ2-4 and V is TRBV5-6; D perhaps matches TRBD2 (6 bases). This CDR3 comprises 17 residues. Per the germline V gene, CDR1 is SGHDT and CDR2 is YYEEEE. With 0 bases removed from V and 0 bases from J, the gap between germline ends came to 13 bases.